The present entry profiles one T cell receptor beta chain with its context. Its antigen remains unknown. One end of the junction fails to match germline, which may point to a read error. The data are from a study of T cell responses to AZD1222 COVID-19 vaccine. Points from the study as a whole: Spike-specific TCR breadth and depth rose after two AZD1222 doses. Unmutated variant regions are reportedly targeted by nearly half of spike-specific TCRs. Baseline serology detected seropositivity in only six AZD1222 recipients. Females made up more of the donors, who were largely white British, and clonal diversity may have come out too low.

Germline CDR1 reads SEHNR; CDR2 reads FQNEAQ (reference sequence). The CDR3 contains 12 residues. This table comes from immunoSEQ multiplex PCR, and its TCRdb copy is limited to in-frame clones, with some not included. The table shows around 150,000 clones, with roughly 90% occurring only once. This rearrangement joins TRBV7-9 to TRBJ1-5, with TRBD1 as a possible D gene (6 bases). The clonotype originates from an adult in good health. Here the sequenced sample was peripheral blood, taken on day 0 of AZD1222 vaccination. The CDR3 nucleotides read TGTGCCAGCAGCTTAGAGGCGGCAGGGGTGGTTTTT. It codes for CASSLEAAGVVF. Based on the CDR3 plus reference TRBV7-9 and TRBJ1-5, the full variable domain is DTGVSQNPRHKITKRGQNVTFRCDPISEHNRLYWYRQTLGQGPEFLTYFQNEAQLEKSRLLSDRFSAERPKGSFSTLEIQRTEQGDSAMYLCASSLEAAGVVFGDGTRLSIL.